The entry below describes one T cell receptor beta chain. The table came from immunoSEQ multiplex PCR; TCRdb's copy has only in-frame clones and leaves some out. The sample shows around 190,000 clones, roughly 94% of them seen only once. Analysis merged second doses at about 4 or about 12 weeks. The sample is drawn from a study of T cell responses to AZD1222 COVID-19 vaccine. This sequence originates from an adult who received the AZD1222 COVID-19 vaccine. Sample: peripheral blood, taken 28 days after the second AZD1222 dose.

CDR3 DNA: TGTGCCAGCAGTCCGGGACAGCGATTCTCCTACGAGCAGTACTTC. Protein: CASSPGQRFSYEQYF. The V call is TRBV2, the J call TRBJ2-7; 7 bases are shared with TRBD1. V gave up 5 bases and J gave up 0 bases; unmatched junction bases: 7. Germline CDR1 is SNHLY and CDR2 is FYNNEI. The CDR3 is made up of 15 amino acids.